This is a list of T cell receptor beta chains from one sample in a study of cytomegalovirus exposure and HLA in healthy donors. TCRdb keeps only in-frame clones here, not all; method: immunoSEQ multiplex PCR. The sample records roughly 140,000 clones, roughly 80% being singletons. Sequencing input: PBMCs. The receptors shown here come from a female donor in good health and CMV-seronegative. Both conserved end residues are part of each CDR3. The D gene is left open where the match is weak. Part of the rows lack a size; the others show once, few, many or a class for expanded clones.

DNA	CDR3	size	D	V	J
TGTGCCTGGATCGGGATCCCGTACAATGAGCAGTTCTTC	CAWIGIPYNEQFF	.	.	TRBV30	TRBJ2-1
TGTGCCAGTAGTAACCTCCCGGGACAAGGGGCCAACGAGCAGTACTTC	CASSNLPGQGANEQYF	.	.	TRBV19	TRBJ2-7
TGTGCCAGCAGCAAGCGGGGAGCTAGCGGACACCAATACAATGAGCAGTTCTTC	CASSKRGASGHQYNEQFF	.	TRBD2	TRBV7-6	TRBJ2-1
TGTGCCACCAGCAGAGCTAGCGGGGGTCGCCCCCAGTACTTC	CATSRASGGRPQYF	.	TRBD2	TRBV15	TRBJ2-5
TGCGCCAGCAGCTTGGGGGGGGGAGACGCTTTCTTT	CASSLGGGDAFF	once	.	TRBV5-1	TRBJ1-1
TGTGCCAGCACCATGGGACGGAGGGATTCGAACTACACCTTC	CASTMGRRDSNYTF	.	.	TRBV6-1	TRBJ1-2
TGTGCCAGCAGTGAAGGGTGGGGAGCCGGGGAGCTGTTTTTT	CASSEGWGAGELFF	.	.	TRBV6-1	TRBJ2-2
TGTGCCAGCAGCTTGGTGGCTAGCGGGGGGGGGCAGTTCTTC	CASSLVASGGGQFF	.	TRBD2	TRBV5-4	TRBJ2-1
TGTGCCAGCACTCCGCGGGGACAGAACACAGATACGCAGTATTTT	CASTPRGQNTDTQYF	.	.	TRBV28	TRBJ2-3
TGTGCCATAAGAGAGGGTAGCGGGAGGGCGGATACGCAGTATTTT	CAIREGSGRADTQYF	.	TRBD2	TRBV28	TRBJ2-3
TGTGCCAGCAGCCCCTCCCATGAGGCCTTTAACTATGGCTACACCTTC	CASSPSHEAFNYGYTF	.	.	TRBV7-6	TRBJ1-2
TGCGCCAGCAGTGAGTCCCGGGACTTAGACAATGAGCAGTTCTTC	CASSESRDLDNEQFF	.	.	TRBV10-1	TRBJ2-1
TGTGCCATCAGTGAGCCCAGGGACAGGCAGAACACTGAAGCTTTCTTT	CAISEPRDRQNTEAFF	.	TRBD1	TRBV10-3	TRBJ1-1
TGCGCCAGCAGCCGGTCTATCAGCAATCAGCCCCAGCATTTT	CASSRSISNQPQHF	.	.	TRBV5-1	TRBJ1-5
TGTGCCAGCAGTTCTACAGGGGGTTGGGGCTACACCTTC	CASSSTGGWGYTF	.	TRBD1	TRBV27	TRBJ1-2
TGTGCCAGTCAATTTGCGGGCTCGAACACTGAAGCTTTCTTT	CASQFAGSNTEAFF	.	.	TRBV2	TRBJ1-1
TGTGCCAGCAGTTTATCGGGGATCCGGACGGTTCGAAGAAATCAGCCCCAGCATTTT	CASSLSGIRTVRRNQPQHF	.	.	TRBV28	TRBJ1-5
TGTGCCAGCAGTCCTAATCGGGGACAGGGGAAGTCGGGTCAGCCCCAGCATTTT	CASSPNRGQGKSGQPQHF	few	TRBD1	TRBV27	TRBJ1-5
TGCGCCAGCAGCCAATCTGACAGGGGGAACACTGAAGCTTTCTTT	CASSQSDRGNTEAFF	few	TRBD1	TRBV4-3	TRBJ1-1
TGTGCCAGCAGCAAACAGGGCCAATACGAGCAGTACTTC	CASSKQGQYEQYF	.	.	TRBV7-6	TRBJ2-7
TGTGCCAGTAAAGCGGGGGGGCGCGTAGATACGCAGTATTTT	CASKAGGRVDTQYF	once	TRBD2	TRBV2	TRBJ2-3
TGTGCCAGCAGCTTCCGGGGGACCTCGGCAGATACGCAGTATTTT	CASSFRGTSADTQYF	.	.	TRBV5-4	TRBJ2-3
TGTGCCAGTAGTTCAACAGGGGTGGTGGGTGAAAAACTGTTTTTT	CASSSTGVVGEKLFF	few	TRBD1	TRBV19	TRBJ1-4
.	CASSTSAPGTEAFF	.	.	TRBV25-1	TRBJ1-1
TGTGCCAGCAGCGTCCCGGACAGGGGCTATGGCTACCCCTTC	CASSVPDRGYGYPF	.	TRBD1	TRBV5-4	TRBJ1-2
TGTGCCAGCAGCACCACCGTCGGGACAGAGAAAGCTTATAGCAATCAGCCCCAGCATTTT	CASSTTVGTEKAYSNQPQHF	once	TRBD1	TRBV7-6	TRBJ1-5
TGTGCCAGCGACCGGACAGGGGGACCGGCTTCCTACAATGAGCAGTTCTTC	CASDRTGGPASYNEQFF	.	TRBD1	TRBV9	TRBJ2-1